A selection of T cell receptor beta chains follows, all from one sample in a study of CD8 T cells in Susac syndrome. Via MiXCR, TCRdb re-called the immunoSEQ multiplex PCR reads, giving one row per CDR3 protein. The sample records 150,000 to 200,000 distinct CDR3 sequences, 90% to 95% being singletons. Material for sequencing was CD4+ T cells from PBMCs. The receptors derive from a human donor in good health. Both conserved end residues are part of each CDR3. D genes are given only for firm matches. The size field is filled for only some rows; it gives once, few, many or a size class.

V gene: TRBV4-1; clone size: .; J gene: TRBJ1-2; D gene: .; CDR3 DNA: TGCGCCAGCAGCCAAGATTTGACGGCAGGCGAACTCTATGGCTACACCTTC; CDR3 protein: CASSQDLTAGELYGYTF
V gene: TRBV6-5; clone size: .; J gene: TRBJ2-7; D gene: .; CDR3 DNA: TGTGCCAGCAGCGAGGTTCCCTACGAGCAGTACTTC; CDR3 protein: CASSEVPYEQYF
V gene: TRBV29-1; clone size: .; J gene: TRBJ2-1; D gene: TRBD1; CDR3 DNA: TGCAGCGCTACAGGACAGGGAAACTACAATGAGCAGTTCTTC; CDR3 protein: CSATGQGNYNEQFF
V gene: TRBV5-1; clone size: .; J gene: TRBJ1-4; D gene: .; CDR3 DNA: TGCGCCAGCAGCCCGGGGACAACTGAAGGTGAAAAACTGTTTTTT; CDR3 protein: CASSPGTTEGEKLFF
V gene: TRBV15; clone size: .; J gene: TRBJ1-5; D gene: .; CDR3 DNA: TGTGCCACCAGCAGAGATCAGGCAACCCAGCATTTT; CDR3 protein: CATSRDQATQHF
V gene: TRBV20-1; clone size: once; J gene: TRBJ1-5; D gene: .; CDR3 DNA: TGCAGTGCCGAGGGGTCGGGAATCGGTGGGCAGCCCCAGCATTTT; CDR3 protein: CSAEGSGIGGQPQHF
V gene: TRBV3-1; clone size: .; J gene: TRBJ2-1; D gene: .; CDR3 DNA: TGTGCCAGCAGCCAACTCGCAGGGAGCCGTTTGAGGAATGAGCAGTTCTTC; CDR3 protein: CASSQLAGSRLRNEQFF
V gene: TRBV20-1; clone size: .; J gene: TRBJ2-1; D gene: .; CDR3 DNA: TGCAGTGCTTCGAGTTACAATGAGCAGTTCTTC; CDR3 protein: CSASSYNEQFF
V gene: TRBV20-1; clone size: .; J gene: TRBJ2-5; D gene: .; CDR3 DNA: TGCAGTGTTACTAGCCCACAAGAGACCCAGTACTTC; CDR3 protein: CSVTSPQETQYF
V gene: TRBV5-6; clone size: .; J gene: TRBJ2-6; D gene: .; CDR3 DNA: TGTGCCAGCAATTCCCGCTCGAGGGGATCTGGGGCCAACGTCCTGACTTTC; CDR3 protein: CASNSRSRGSGANVLTF
V gene: TRBV4-3; clone size: .; J gene: TRBJ2-1; D gene: TRBD2; CDR3 DNA: TGCGCCAGCAGCCCCCCGGGCGGGGGGGACTACAATGAGCAGTTCTTC; CDR3 protein: CASSPPGGGDYNEQFF
V gene: TRBV30; clone size: .; J gene: TRBJ2-5; D gene: .; CDR3 DNA: TGTGCCTGGAGTCCCAGGGAGACCCAGTACTTC; CDR3 protein: CAWSPRETQYF
V gene: TRBV3-1; clone size: .; J gene: TRBJ2-3; D gene: TRBD2; CDR3 DNA: TGTGCCAGCAGCCATTCGACTAGCGGACCAATTACGCAGTATTTT; CDR3 protein: CASSHSTSGPITQYF
V gene: TRBV20-1; clone size: .; J gene: TRBJ2-7; D gene: .; CDR3 DNA: TGCAGTGCCCCTCTGGCGTCCCGCATCTACGAGCAGTACTTC; CDR3 protein: CSAPLASRIYEQYF
V gene: TRBV7-9; clone size: once; J gene: TRBJ1-1; D gene: .; CDR3 DNA: TGTGCCAGCAGCTTACGGGGGGATACTGAAGCTTTCTTT; CDR3 protein: CASSLRGDTEAFF
V gene: TRBV27; clone size: .; J gene: TRBJ2-3; D gene: .; CDR3 DNA: TGTGCCAGCAGTTTAAGGCAGAGCACAGATACGCAGTATTTT; CDR3 protein: CASSLRQSTDTQYF
V gene: TRBV9; clone size: .; J gene: TRBJ2-1; D gene: .; CDR3 DNA: TGTGCCAGCAGTTCTGAGGGGGACTCCTACAATGAGCAGTTCTTC; CDR3 protein: CASSSEGDSYNEQFF
V gene: TRBV28; clone size: .; J gene: TRBJ1-2; D gene: .; CDR3 DNA: TGTGCCAGCAGTCCGCCCAGAGAGGGCTACACCTTC; CDR3 protein: CASSPPREGYTF
V gene: TRBV24-1; clone size: .; J gene: TRBJ2-3; D gene: .; CDR3 DNA: TGTGCCACCAGTGAAGGAGCGGGTTCTAGCACAGATACGCAGTATTTT; CDR3 protein: CATSEGAGSSTDTQYF
V gene: TRBV4-2; clone size: .; J gene: TRBJ2-7; D gene: TRBD2; CDR3 DNA: TGTGCCAGCAGCCGATCATCCGCTAGCGGGGGGGCCGGTCCCGAGCAGTACTTC; CDR3 protein: CASSRSSASGGAGPEQYF
V gene: TRBV5-1; clone size: .; J gene: TRBJ1-6; D gene: .; CDR3 DNA: TGCGCCAGCAGCTTGGTTGACCCCTCCTTGGATCCCCTCCACTTT; CDR3 protein: CASSLVDPSLDPLHF
V gene: TRBV24-1; clone size: .; J gene: TRBJ2-3; D gene: .; CDR3 DNA: TGTGCCACCAGTGATTCGGCAGGATTCACAGATACGCAGTATTTT; CDR3 protein: CATSDSAGFTDTQYF
V gene: TRBV5-1; clone size: .; J gene: TRBJ1-6; D gene: .; CDR3 DNA: TGCGCCAGCAGCTTGGACGCGGCAGTCCCTAATTCACCCCTCCACTTT; CDR3 protein: CASSLDAAVPNSPLHF
V gene: TRBV15; clone size: once; J gene: TRBJ1-2; D gene: .; CDR3 DNA: TGTGCCACCAGCGCCCGGGAGGGAGGGGATGGCTACACCTTC; CDR3 protein: CATSAREGGDGYTF
V gene: TRBV3-1; clone size: .; J gene: TRBJ1-6; D gene: .; CDR3 DNA: TGTGCCAGCAGCCAAGGTAACCTGAACGCCAATTCACCCCTCCACTTT; CDR3 protein: CASSQGNLNANSPLHF
V gene: TRBV10-3; clone size: .; J gene: TRBJ2-3; D gene: TRBD1; CDR3 DNA: TGTGCCATCAGTGACAGGGGGCACACAGATACGCAGTATTTT; CDR3 protein: CAISDRGHTDTQYF
V gene: TRBV2; clone size: .; J gene: TRBJ1-1; D gene: .; CDR3 DNA: TGTGCCAGCAGCGGTCCCCCGGAAGCTTTCTTT; CDR3 protein: CASSGPPEAFF
V gene: TRBV4-3; clone size: once; J gene: TRBJ1-2; D gene: .; CDR3 DNA: TGCGCCAGCAGCCAAGATCCAGGGAATGGCTACACCTTC; CDR3 protein: CASSQDPGNGYTF
V gene: TRBV20-1; clone size: .; J gene: TRBJ1-1; D gene: .; CDR3 DNA: TGCAGTGCTCCGGGACTCCCGAACACTGAAGCTTTCTTT; CDR3 protein: CSAPGLPNTEAFF
V gene: TRBV29-1; clone size: .; J gene: TRBJ2-2; D gene: TRBD2; CDR3 DNA: TGCAGCGCCACTAGCGGGGCCGGGGAGCTGTTTTTT; CDR3 protein: CSATSGAGELFF
V gene: TRBV29-1; clone size: once; J gene: TRBJ1-1; D gene: .; CDR3 DNA: TGCAGCGTCCGGGAGTGGAACACTGAAGCTTTCTTT; CDR3 protein: CSVREWNTEAFF